This T cell receptor (beta chain) was recorded in a study of CD8+ T cells in alopecia areata. Sequencing templates came from extracted RNA that was reverse transcribed into cDNA. The data were produced by immunoSEQ multiplex PCR, yet TCRdb's version contains in-frame clones alone and is incomplete. The repertoire has 100,000 to 150,000 clones, about 59% of them found once; the top ten carry 4.5% to 6%. From germline, CDR1 is SGHRS and CDR2 YFSETQ. The CDR3 is made up of 17 amino acids. J was trimmed by 3 bases and V by 4 bases; bases with no gene match: 7. Treatment reported: oral pan-JAK inhibitor, 5-10 mg twice daily. Peripheral blood and lesional scalp punch biopsies came from alopecia areata patients.

This rearrangement joins TRBV5-1 to TRBJ2-3; the match to TRBD2 covers 14 bases. The clonotype originates from a human donor with alopecia areata. The material sequenced was CD4+ T cells sorted from blood, taken at week 4, from a patient treated with tofacitinib. In DNA form, the CDR3 reads TGCGCCAGCAGCACGGGACTAGCGGGGGTTTTGACAGATACGCAGTATTTT. As protein: CASSTGLAGVLTDTQYF.